This T cell receptor (beta chain) was obtained from a study of spatial heterogeneity in lung cancer. At the level of the study: A portion of blood specimens was procured at disease recurrence, the median time to first recurrence being around 350 days. Sequencing consistently turned up more beta-chain sequences than alpha-chain sequences. The average count in raw reads for each unique TCR and UMI combination exceeded 9.5 appearances.

This clonotype was observed many times. As an off-target read in a library built for alpha chains, this beta chain has a frequency of little significance. MiXCR was run by TCRdb on the 5' RACE reads, yielding one entry per CDR3 protein. The sample lists roughly 9,700 distinct CDR3 sequences, around 3.9% occurring once. The sample's time point: blood taken at disease recurrence. The authors sequenced whole RNA from tumor, nontumor lung or frozen PBMC without sorting. The V gene's germline CDR1 is GTSNPN and CDR2 SVGIG (reference sequence). The CDR3 has 15 residues. The V and J ends lost 4 bases and 0 bases, in that order; junction bases with no gene match: 8.

V and J are TRBV30 and TRBJ2-7; 8 nucleotides align to TRBD2. The sample here was PBMCs, taken at recurrence. The source is a female donor with early-stage non-small cell lung cancer. The CDR3 nucleotides read TGTGCCTGGACCCGTAGCGGGACAATCTCCTACGAGCAGTACTTC. Amino acids: CAWTRSGTISYEQYF.